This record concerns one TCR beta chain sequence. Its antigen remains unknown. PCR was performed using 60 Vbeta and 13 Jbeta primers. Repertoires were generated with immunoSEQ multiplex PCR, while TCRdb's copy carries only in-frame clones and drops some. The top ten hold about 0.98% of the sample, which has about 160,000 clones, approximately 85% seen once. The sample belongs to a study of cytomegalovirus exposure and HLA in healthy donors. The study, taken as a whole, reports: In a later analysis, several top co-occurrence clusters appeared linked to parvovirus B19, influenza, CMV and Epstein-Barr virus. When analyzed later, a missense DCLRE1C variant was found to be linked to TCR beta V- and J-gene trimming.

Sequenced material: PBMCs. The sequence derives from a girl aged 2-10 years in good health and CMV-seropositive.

CDR3 loop: CASSQGGQETQYF. The CDR3 nucleotides are TGTGCCAGCAGTCAAGGGGGCCAAGAGACCCAGTACTTC. V usage is TRBV7-9 and J usage is TRBJ2-5, with a tentative D call TRBD1 (6 bases). There are 13 residues in the CDR3. The V gene's germline CDR1 is SEHNR and CDR2 FQNEAQ (reference sequence). V gave up 6 bases and J gave up 1 base, with 9 bases separating them.